This T cell receptor beta chain was obtained from a study of blood T cell repertoires in COVID-19. Study-level background: Samples came from the United States, Italy and Spain, spanning acute and convalescent COVID-19. T cells, B-cell-depleted T cells, or PBMCs provided the cDNA or gDNA that served as material.

Enrolled during active infection, Seattle patients were then followed longitudinally. As handled by the study authors: Amplification with reference gene primers provided the estimates of nucleated cell counts. TCRdb keeps only in-frame clones here, not all; method: immunoSEQ multiplex PCR. D and trimming were read from the DNA, whereas the V and J calls and clone size are those reported in that table. The data contain 150,000 or so clones, about four fifths of them singletons. The CDR3 consists of 13 residues. CDR1 is LNHDA and CDR2 is SQIVND in the germline V gene (reference sequence). With V trimmed by 6 bases and J by 5 bases, 2 bases remained unmatched. This clone was counted once.

The TCR comes from a woman aged 55-70 years with COVID-19, enrolled during active disease. V is TRBV19 and J is TRBJ1-5, with 9 bases fitting TRBD1. The specimen sequenced was peripheral blood. In DNA form, the CDR3 reads TGTGCCAGTAGCGGGACAGGGCATCAGCCCCAGCATTTT. Translated, it gives CASSGTGHQPQHF.